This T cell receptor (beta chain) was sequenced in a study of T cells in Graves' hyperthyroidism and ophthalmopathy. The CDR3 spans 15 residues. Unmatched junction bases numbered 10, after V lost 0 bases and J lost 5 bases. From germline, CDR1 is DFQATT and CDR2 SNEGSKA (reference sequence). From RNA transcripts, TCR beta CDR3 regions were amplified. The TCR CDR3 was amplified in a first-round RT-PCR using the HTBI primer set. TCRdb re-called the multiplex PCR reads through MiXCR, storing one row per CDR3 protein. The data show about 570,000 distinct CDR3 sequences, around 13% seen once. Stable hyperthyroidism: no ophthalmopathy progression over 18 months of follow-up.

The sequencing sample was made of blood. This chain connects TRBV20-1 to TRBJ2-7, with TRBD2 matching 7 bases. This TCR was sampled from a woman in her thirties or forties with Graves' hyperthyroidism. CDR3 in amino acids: CSARDLGGGPHEQYF. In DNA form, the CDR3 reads TGCAGTGCTAGAGATCTGGGGGGAGGGCCGCACGAGCAGTACTTC.